This record looks at one T cell receptor beta chain sequence and its context. In the original workflow: Reference gene primer amplification in the assay estimated nucleated cell counts. Method: immunoSEQ multiplex PCR; TCRdb's copy keeps in-frame clones and lacks some. V, J and clone size reflect that table, while D and trimming were determined from the DNA. The sample has some 190,000 clones, about 90% seen once. The data were taken from a study of blood T cell repertoires in COVID-19. Overall study: The United States, Italy and Spain were the sources of the acute and convalescent COVID-19 samples. Sources were T cells, B-cell-depleted T cells, or PBMCs; the material itself was cDNA or gDNA.

Looked up from germline, CDR1 is SGHAT and CDR2 is FQNNGV. Trimming took 1 base from V and 1 from J, leaving 10 bases between them. The CDR3 runs 15 residues. The TCR originated in a man aged 18 to 35 with active or convalescent COVID-19. The sequencing input was peripheral blood. V usage is TRBV11-2 and J usage is TRBJ1-1; D remains unclear. The CDR3 nucleotides read TGTGCCAGCAGCTTAGGGTCCCAGGCGAACACTGAAGCTTTCTTT. Amino acids: CASSLGSQANTEAFF.